What follows describes a single TCR beta chain. Its antigen remains unidentified. The germline V gene encodes CDR1 MNHNY and CDR2 SVGAGI (reference sequence). The CDR3 sequence is 13 residues long. Trimming shortened V by 8 bases and J by 1 base, and 11 bases separated the two germline ends. Study-level findings and limits: Greatest tumor Treg TCR overlap was with tumor naive CD4+ cells. The TCR gene usage of tumor memory CD4+ T cells clustered together with blood and lymph node memory CD4+ cells and with lymph node naive CD4+ cells.

Full-length variable regions came from constant-region reverse primers plus semi-nested Nested Universal Primer A PCR. A single record per CDR3 protein comes from TCRdb applying MiXCR to the 5' RACE reads. Of nearly 55,000 distinct CDR3 sequences in the sample, approximately 25% were seen once. CD25-based Treg depletion was applied to purified naive CD4+ T cells. Sequenced material: tumor-infiltrating naive CD4+ T cells sorted from the breast tumor. Subset noted: naive CD4+ T cells, CD4+CD45RA+CD25-. The chain recombines TRBV6-6 with TRBJ1-1; D unclear. This TCR came from a female donor with breast cancer. Here the CDR3 DNA reads TGTGCCAGCCGGCGCAAACCGAACACTGAAGCTTTCTTT. Translating gives CASRRKPNTEAFF.